Below, one TCR beta chain is given with its context. The data were obtained in a study of blood T cell repertoires in COVID-19. As for the study in general: Collection of acute and convalescent COVID-19 samples took place in the United States, Italy and Spain.

The CDR3 has 12 amino acids. V lost 7 bases, J lost 7 bases, and 4 bases stayed unmatched. From germline, CDR1 is MNHEY and CDR2 SVGAGI. The assay was immunoSEQ multiplex PCR, and TCRdb's table has in-frame clones only and misses some. The sample gives around 160,000 clones, over 80% of which show up once; about 3% is in the top ten. The TCR comes from a woman between 40 and 55 years old with active or convalescent COVID-19. This rearrangement joins TRBV6-5 to TRBJ2-1, with 7 bases identical to TRBD2. Sequenced sample: peripheral blood. CDR3 sequence (DNA): TGTGCCAGCACGACAGCGGGAAATGAGCAGTTCTTC. Translating gives CASTTAGNEQFF.